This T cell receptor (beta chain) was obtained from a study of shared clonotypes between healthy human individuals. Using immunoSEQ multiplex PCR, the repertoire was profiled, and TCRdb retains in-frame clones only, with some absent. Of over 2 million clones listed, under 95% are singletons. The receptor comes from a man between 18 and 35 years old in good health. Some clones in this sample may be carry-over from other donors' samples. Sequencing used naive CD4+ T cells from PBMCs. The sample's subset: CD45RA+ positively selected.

CDR3: CASSVVGDVSYNEQFF. As DNA, the CDR3 is TGTGCCAGCAGCGTTGTTGGGGACGTCTCCTACAATGAGCAGTTCTTC. The rearrangement joins TRBV5-5 to TRBJ2-1, with D perhaps assigned TRBD1 or TRBD2 (5 bases each). Germline V lookup: CDR1 SGHKS, CDR2 YYEKEE (reference sequence). Trimming shortened V by 4 bases and J by 0 bases, and 14 bases separated the two germline ends. The CDR3 contains 16 residues.